This T cell receptor (beta chain) was found in a study of T-cell memory formation after mild COVID-19. Study-level information: The TCR clusters were mostly specific to one donor.

TCRdb passed the 5' RACE reads through MiXCR, listing each CDR3 protein once. The data show some 300,000 distinct CDR3 sequences, less than 25% seen once. This clonotype has more than one count but fewer than ten. Germline values: CDR1 LGHDT, CDR2 YNNKEL (reference sequence). With 3 bases clipped from V and 4 bases from J, the junction kept 2 bases outside the gene matches. The CDR3 loop spans 15 amino acids. The chain joins TRBV3-1 to TRBJ2-2; TRBD1 agrees at 10 bases. This receptor was identified in a man aged 18 to 30 who had mild COVID-19 (a few samples of this study predate the infection). Cell type and time point are not known. The sample consisted of PBMCs or a T cell subset sorted from them (not recorded which). The CDR3 DNA reads TGTGCCAGCAGCCAGACAGGGGGCGTCACCGGGGAGCTGTTTTTT. It is translated as CASSQTGGVTGELFF.